Reported below is one T cell receptor beta chain. The record originates from a study of early T cells in non-severe SARS-CoV-2 infection. V lost 2 bases to trimming and J lost 12 bases, with 16 bases between them. The CDR3 has 13 amino acids. TCRdb itself ran the 5' RACE reads through MiXCR, one entry per CDR3 protein. In the table there are 80,000 or so distinct CDR3 sequences, over 5% of which are singletons. This TCR was sampled from an adult who was a healthcare worker with PCR-confirmed SARS-CoV-2 infection or an uninfected control (not recorded which). Sequencing was performed on whole blood. The chain carries TRBV12-3 or TRBV12-4 and TRBJ1-1; TRBD1 might be the D (6 bases). CDR3 amino acids: CASSLLGAAMTFF. CDR3 bases: TGTGCCAGCAGTTTATTGGGGGCGGCTATGACTTTCTTT.